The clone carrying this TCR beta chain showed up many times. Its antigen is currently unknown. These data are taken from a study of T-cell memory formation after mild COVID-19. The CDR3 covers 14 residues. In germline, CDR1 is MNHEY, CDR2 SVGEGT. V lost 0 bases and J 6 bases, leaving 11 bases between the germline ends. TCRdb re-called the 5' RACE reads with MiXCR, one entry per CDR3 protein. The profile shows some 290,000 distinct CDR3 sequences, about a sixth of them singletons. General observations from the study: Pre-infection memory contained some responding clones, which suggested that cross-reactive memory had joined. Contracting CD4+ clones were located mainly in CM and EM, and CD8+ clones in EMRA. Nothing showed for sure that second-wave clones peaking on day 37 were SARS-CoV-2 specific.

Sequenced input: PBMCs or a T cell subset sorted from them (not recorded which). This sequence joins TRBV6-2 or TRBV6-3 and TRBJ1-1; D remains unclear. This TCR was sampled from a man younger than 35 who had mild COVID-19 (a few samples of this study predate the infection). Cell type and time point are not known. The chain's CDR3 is CASSYSWGTSEAFF. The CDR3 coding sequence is TGTGCCAGCAGTTACTCGTGGGGAACATCTGAAGCTTTCTTT.